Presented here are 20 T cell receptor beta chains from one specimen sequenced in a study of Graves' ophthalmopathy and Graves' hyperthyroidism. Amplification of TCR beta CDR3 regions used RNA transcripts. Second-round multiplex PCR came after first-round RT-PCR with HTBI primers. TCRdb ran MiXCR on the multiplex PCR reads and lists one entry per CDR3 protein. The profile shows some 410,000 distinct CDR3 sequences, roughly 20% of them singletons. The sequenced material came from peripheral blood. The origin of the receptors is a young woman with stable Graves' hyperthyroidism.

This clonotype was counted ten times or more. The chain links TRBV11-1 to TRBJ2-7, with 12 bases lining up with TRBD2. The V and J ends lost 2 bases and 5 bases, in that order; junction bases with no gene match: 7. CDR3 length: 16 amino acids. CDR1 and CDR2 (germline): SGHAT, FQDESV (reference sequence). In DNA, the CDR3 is TGTGCCAGCAGCTTATTCGGACTAGCGGGAAGGGACGAGCAGTACTTC. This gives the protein CASSLFGLAGRDEQYF.

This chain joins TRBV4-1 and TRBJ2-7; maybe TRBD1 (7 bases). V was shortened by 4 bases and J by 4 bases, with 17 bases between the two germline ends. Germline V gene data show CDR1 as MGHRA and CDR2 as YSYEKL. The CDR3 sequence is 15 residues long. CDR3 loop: CASSPLETGTYEQYF. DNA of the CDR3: TGCGCCAGCAGCCCCCTAGAGACAGGGACTTACGAGCAGTACTTC.

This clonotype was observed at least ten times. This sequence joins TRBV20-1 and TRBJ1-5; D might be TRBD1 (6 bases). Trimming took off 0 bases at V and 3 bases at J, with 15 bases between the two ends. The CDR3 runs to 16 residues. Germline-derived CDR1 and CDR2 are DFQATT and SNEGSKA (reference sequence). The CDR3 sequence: CSARDYRVEVNQPQHF. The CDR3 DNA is TGCAGTGCTAGAGATTACAGGGTGGAGGTCAATCAGCCCCAGCATTTT.

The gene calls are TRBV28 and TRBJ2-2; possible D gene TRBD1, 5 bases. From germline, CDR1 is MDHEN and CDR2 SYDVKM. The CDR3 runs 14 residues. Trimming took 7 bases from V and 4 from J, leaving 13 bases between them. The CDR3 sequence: CASIPDTTTGELFF. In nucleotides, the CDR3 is TGTGCCAGCATCCCGGACACAACCACCGGGGAGCTGTTTTTT.

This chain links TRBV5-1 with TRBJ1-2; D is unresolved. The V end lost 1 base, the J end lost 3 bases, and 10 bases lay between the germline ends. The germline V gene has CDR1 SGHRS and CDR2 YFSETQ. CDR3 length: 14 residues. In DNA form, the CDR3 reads TGCGCCAGCAGCTTGTCCGGGAAGGACTATGGCTACACCTTC. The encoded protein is CASSLSGKDYGYTF.

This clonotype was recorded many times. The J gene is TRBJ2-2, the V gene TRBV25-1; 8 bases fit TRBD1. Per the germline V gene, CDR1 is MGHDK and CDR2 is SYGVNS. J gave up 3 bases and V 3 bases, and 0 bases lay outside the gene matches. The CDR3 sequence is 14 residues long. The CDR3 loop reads CASSEGQDTGELFF. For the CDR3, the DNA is TGTGCCAGCAGTGAGGGACAGGACACCGGGGAGCTGTTTTTT.

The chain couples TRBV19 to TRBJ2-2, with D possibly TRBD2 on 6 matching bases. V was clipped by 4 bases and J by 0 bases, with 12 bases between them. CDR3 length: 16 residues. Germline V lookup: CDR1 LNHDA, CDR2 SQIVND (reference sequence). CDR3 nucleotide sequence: TGTGCCAGTAGTAATGGCGGAGGGGCGAACACCGGGGAGCTGTTTTTT. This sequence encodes CASSNGGGANTGELFF.

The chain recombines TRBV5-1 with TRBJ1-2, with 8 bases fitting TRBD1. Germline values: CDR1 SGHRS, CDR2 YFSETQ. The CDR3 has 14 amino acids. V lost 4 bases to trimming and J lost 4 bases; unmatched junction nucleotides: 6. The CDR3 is CASSTSTGGYGYTF. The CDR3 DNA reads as TGCGCCAGCAGCACTTCTACAGGGGGCTATGGCTACACCTTC.

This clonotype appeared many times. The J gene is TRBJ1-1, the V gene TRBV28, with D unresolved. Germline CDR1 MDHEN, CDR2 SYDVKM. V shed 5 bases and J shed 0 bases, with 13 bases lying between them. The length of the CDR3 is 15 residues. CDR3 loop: CASSRGRLLNTEAFF. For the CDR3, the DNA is TGTGCCAGCAGTCGAGGACGGCTTCTGAACACTGAAGCTTTCTTT.

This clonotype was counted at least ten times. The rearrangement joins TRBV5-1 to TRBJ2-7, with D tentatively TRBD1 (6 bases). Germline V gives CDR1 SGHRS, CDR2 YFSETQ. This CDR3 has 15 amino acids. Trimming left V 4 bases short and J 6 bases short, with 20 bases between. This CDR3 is CASSPMAQQGGEQYF. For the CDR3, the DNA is TGCGCCAGCAGCCCAATGGCACAACAGGGTGGCGAGCAGTACTTC.

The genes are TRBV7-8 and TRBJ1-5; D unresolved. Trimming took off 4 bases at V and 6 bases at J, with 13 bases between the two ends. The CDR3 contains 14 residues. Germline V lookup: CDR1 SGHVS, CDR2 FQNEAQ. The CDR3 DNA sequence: TGTGCCAGCAGCTCCATGGGTACACCTCAGCCCCAGCATTTT. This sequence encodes CASSSMGTPQPQHF. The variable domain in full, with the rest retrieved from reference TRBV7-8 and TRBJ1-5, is GAGVSQSPRYKVAKRGQDVALRCDPISGHVSLFWYQQALGQGPEFLTYFQNEAQLDKSGLPSDRFFAERPEGSVSTLKIQRTQQEDSAVYLCASSSMGTPQPQHFGDGTRLSIL.

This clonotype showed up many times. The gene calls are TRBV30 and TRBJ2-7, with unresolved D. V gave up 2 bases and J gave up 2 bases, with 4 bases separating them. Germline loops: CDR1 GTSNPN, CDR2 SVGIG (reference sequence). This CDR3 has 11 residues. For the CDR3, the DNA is TGTGCCTGGAGTAGGACCTACGAGCAGTACTTC. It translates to CAWSRTYEQYF.

The chain's CDR3 is CAISGPQGVMDEQYF. CDR3 sequence (DNA): TGTGCCATCAGTGGGCCCCAGGGGGTTATGGACGAGCAGTACTTC. The J gene is TRBJ2-7, the V gene TRBV10-3; TRBD1 matches at 7 bases. CDR1 is ENHRY, CDR2 SYGVKD, per germline. The CDR3 sequence is 15 residues long. J gave up 5 bases and V 4 bases, and 11 bases lay outside the gene matches.

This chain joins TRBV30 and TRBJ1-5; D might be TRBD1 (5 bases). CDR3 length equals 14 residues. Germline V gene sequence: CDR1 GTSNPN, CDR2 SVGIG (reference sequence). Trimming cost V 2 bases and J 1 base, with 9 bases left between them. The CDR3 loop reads CAWSPEGSNQPQHF. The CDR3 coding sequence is TGTGCCTGGAGTCCGGAGGGGAGCAATCAGCCCCAGCATTTT.

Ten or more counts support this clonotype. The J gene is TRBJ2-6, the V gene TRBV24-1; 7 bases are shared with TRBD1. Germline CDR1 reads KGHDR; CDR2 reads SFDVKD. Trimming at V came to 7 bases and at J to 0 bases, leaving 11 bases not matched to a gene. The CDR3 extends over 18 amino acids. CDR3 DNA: TGTGCCACCAGAGGGGGAAGGGGGCCCTACTCTGGGGCCAACGTCCTGACTTTC. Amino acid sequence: CATRGGRGPYSGANVLTF.

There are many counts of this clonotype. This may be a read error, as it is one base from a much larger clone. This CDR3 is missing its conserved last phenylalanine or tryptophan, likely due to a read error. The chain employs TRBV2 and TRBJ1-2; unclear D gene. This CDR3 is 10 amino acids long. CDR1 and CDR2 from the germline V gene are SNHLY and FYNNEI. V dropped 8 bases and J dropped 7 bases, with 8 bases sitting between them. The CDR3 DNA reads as TGTGCCAGCCTCCTGTTTGGCTACACCCTC. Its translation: CASLLFGYTL.

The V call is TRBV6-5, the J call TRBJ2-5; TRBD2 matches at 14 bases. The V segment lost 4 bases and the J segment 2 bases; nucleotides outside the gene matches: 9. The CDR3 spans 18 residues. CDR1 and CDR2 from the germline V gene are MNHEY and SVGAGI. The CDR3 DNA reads TGTGCCAGCAGTTCCCGACTAGCGGGAGGGCCGCGGCAAGAGACCCAGTACTTC. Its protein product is CASSSRLAGGPRQETQYF.

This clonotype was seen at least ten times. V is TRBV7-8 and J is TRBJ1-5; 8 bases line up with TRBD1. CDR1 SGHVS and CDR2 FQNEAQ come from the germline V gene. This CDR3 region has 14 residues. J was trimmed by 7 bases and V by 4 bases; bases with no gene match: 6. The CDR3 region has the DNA TGTGCCAGCAGCTCGGCAGGGGGCCGGCAGCCCCAGCATTTT. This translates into CASSSAGGRQPQHF.

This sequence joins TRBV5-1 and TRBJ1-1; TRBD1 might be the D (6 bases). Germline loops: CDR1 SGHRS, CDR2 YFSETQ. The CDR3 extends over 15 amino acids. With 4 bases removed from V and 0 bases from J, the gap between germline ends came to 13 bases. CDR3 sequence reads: CASSPQGNVNTEAFF. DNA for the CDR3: TGCGCCAGCAGCCCGCAGGGGAACGTGAACACTGAAGCTTTCTTT. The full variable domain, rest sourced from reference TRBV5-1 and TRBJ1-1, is KAGVTQTPRYLIKTRGQQVTLSCSPISGHRSVSWYQQTPGQGLQFLFEYFSETQRNKGNFPGRFSGRQFSNSRSEMNVSTLELGDSALYLCASSPQGNVNTEAFFGQGTRLTVV.

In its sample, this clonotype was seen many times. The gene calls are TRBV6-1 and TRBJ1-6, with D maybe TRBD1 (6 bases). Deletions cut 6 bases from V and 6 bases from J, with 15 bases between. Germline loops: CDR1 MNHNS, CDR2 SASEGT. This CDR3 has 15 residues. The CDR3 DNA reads TGTGCCAGCAGACCAGGACAGTGGGGTAATTCACCCCTCCACTTT. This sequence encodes CASRPGQWGNSPLHF.